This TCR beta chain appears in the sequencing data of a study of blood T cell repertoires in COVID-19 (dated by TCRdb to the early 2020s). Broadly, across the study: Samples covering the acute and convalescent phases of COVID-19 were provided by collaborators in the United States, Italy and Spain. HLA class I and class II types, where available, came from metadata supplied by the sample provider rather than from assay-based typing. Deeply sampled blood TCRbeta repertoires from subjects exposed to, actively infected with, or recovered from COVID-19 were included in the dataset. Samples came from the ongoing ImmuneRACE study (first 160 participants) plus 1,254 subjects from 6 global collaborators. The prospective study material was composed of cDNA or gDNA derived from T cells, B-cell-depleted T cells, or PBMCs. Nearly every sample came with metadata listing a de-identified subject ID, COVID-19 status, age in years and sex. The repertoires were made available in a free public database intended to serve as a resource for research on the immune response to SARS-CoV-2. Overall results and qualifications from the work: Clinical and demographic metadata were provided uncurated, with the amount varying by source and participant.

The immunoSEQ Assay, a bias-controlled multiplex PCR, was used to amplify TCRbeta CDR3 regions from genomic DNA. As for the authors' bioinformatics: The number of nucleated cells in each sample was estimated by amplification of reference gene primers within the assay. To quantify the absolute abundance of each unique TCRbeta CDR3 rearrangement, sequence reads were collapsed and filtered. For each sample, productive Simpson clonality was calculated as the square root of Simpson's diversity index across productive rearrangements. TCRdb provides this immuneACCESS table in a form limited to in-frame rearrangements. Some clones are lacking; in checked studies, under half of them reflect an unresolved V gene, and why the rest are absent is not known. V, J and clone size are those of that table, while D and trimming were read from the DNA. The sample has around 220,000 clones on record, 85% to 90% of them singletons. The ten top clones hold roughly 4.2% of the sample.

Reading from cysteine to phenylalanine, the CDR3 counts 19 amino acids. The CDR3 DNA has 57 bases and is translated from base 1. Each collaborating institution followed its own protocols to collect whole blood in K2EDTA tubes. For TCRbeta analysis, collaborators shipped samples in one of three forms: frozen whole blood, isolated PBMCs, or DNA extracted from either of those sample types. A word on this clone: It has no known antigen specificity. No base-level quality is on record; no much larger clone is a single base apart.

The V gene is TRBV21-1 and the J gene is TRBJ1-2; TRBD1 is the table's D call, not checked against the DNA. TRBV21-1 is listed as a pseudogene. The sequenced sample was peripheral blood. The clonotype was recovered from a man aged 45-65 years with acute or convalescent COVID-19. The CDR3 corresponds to CASSKTENLNRGQNYGYTF. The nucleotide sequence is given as TGTGCCAGCAGCAAAACAGAGAACCTTAACAGGGGGCAGAACTATGGCTACACCTTC.